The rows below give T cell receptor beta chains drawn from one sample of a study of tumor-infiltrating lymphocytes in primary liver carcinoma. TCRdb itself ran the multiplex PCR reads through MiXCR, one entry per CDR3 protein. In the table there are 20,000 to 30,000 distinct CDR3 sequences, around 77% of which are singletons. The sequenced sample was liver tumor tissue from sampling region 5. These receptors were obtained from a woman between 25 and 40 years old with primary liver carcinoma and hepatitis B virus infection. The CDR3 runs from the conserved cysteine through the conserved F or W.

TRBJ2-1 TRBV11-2 CACRATSERAGNEQFF
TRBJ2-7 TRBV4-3 CATNHTALSNEQHF
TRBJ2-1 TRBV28 CACSFQLVGGGYEQFF
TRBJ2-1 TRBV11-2 CVSSTSLAGGYSQQFF
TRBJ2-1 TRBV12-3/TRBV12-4 CASSLTENEQCF
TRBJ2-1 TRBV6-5 CVSSFSAEGFNEQFF
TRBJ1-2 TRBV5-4 CASSPSHDYRYTF
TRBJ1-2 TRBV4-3 CVSSQGEGRGRAATNYGYAF
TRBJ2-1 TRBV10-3 CAISGSAAGAYNEQFF
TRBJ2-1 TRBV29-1 CSGPVGSVVDEQFF
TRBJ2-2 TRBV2 CASSGVSLNTGELFF
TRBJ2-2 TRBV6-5 CASRPRTRFTGELFF
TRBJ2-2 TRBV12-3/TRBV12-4 CASSFTGIGELFF
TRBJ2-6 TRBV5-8 CVSTMTGFFGANVLTF
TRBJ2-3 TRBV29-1 CSVEGQPPQLQDTQYF
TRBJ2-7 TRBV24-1 CATSETGQTYEQYF
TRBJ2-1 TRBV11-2 CASSFQGYSSYKEQFF
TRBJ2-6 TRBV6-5 CVGKTYRGHVSGANVLTF
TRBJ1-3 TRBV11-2 CTNGLGNTIYF
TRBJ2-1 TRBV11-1 CSSGTGTSGYNEQFF
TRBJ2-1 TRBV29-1 CGARGQGTNEQFF
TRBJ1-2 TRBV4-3 CASSQGEGRGTATNYGYTF
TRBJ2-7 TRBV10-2 CASRRIPNSYEQYF